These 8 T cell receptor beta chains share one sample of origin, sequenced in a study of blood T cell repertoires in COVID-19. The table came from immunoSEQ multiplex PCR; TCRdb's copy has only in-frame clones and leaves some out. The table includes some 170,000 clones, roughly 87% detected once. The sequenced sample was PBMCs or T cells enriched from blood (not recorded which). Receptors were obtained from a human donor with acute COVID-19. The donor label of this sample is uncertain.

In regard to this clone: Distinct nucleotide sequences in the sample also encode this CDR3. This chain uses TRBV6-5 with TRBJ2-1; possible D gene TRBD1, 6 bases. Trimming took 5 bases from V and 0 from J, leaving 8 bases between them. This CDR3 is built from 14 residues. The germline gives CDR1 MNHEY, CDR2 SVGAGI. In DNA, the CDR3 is TGTGCCAGCAGTCAGGGGAGCTCCTACAATGAGCAGTTCTTC. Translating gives CASSQGSSYNEQFF.

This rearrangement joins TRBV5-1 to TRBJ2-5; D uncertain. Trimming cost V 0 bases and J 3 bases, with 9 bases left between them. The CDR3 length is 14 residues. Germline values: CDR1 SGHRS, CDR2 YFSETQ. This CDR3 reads CASSLAVQKETQYF. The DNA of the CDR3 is TGCGCCAGCAGCTTGGCCGTTCAGAAAGAGACCCAGTACTTC.

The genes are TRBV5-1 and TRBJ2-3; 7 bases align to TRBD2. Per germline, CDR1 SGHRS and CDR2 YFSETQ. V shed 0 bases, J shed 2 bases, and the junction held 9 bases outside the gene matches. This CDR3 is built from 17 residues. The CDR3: CASSLGDTSDYTDTQYF. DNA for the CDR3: TGCGCCAGCAGCTTGGGGGATACTAGCGACTACACAGATACGCAGTATTTT.

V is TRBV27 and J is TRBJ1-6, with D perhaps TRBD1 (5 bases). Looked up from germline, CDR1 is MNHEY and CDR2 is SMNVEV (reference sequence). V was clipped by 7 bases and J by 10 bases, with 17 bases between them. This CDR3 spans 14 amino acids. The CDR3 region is CASMGVKGGSPLHF. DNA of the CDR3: TGTGCCAGCATGGGGGTCAAGGGAGGATCACCCCTCCACTTT.

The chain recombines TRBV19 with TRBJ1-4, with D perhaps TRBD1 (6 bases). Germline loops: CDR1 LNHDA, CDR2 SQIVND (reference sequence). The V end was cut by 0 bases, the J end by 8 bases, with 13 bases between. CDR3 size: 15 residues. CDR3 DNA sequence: TGTGCCAGTAGTATAGAGAGCAGGGGTGGAGAAAAACTGTTTTTT. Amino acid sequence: CASSIESRGGEKLFF.

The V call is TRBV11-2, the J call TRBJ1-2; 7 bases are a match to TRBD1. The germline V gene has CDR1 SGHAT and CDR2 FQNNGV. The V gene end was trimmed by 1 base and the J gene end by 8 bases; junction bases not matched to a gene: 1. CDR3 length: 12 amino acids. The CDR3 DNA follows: TGTGCCAGCAGCTTAGGGACAGGCGGCTACACCTTC. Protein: CASSLGTGGYTF.

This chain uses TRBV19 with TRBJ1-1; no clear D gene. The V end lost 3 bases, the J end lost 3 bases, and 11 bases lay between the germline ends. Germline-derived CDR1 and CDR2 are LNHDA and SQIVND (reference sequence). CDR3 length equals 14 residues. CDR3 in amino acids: CASSMSALDTEAFF. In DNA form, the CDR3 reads TGTGCCAGTAGTATGAGTGCGTTGGACACTGAAGCTTTCTTT.

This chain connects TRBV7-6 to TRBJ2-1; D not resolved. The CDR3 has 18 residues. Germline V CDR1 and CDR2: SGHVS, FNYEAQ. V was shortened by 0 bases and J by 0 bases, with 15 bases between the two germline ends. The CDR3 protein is CASSLAPQRQSSYNEQFF. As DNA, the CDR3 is TGTGCCAGCAGCTTAGCCCCCCAGCGCCAAAGCTCCTACAATGAGCAGTTCTTC.